This T cell receptor (beta chain) emerged from a study of blood T cell repertoires in COVID-19. This CDR3 contains 14 residues. Germline CDR1 and CDR2: MNHEY and SVGAGI. Trimming removed 8 bases from V and 5 bases from J; junction bases left unmatched: 10. Original handling: The authors estimated nucleated cell counts from reference gene primer amplification. Some clones are missing from TCRdb's copy, which holds only in-frame ones; the method was immunoSEQ multiplex PCR. V and J calls and clone size follow that table, whereas D and trimming were derived from the DNA. Among 70,000 to 95,000 clones listed, about 84% were seen once.

The chain joins TRBV6-5 to TRBJ2-5; 8 nucleotides align to TRBD2. Specimen: peripheral blood. This clonotype originated in a human donor in a cohort sampled during active COVID-19. Here the CDR3 reads CASRRRGGGETQYF. The CDR3 nucleotides are TGTGCCAGCCGGCGCCGGGGGGGCGGGGAGACCCAGTACTTC.